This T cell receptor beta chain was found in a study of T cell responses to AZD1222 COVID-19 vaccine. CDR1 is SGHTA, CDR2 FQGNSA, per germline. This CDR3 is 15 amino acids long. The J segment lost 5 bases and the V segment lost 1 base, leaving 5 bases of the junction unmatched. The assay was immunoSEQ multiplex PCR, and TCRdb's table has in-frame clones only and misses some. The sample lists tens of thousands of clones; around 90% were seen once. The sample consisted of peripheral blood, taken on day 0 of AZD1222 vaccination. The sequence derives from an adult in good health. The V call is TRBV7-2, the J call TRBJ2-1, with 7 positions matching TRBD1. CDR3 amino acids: CASSLGQGAHNEQFF. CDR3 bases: TGTGCCAGCAGCTTAGGACAGGGTGCCCACAATGAGCAGTTCTTC.